This TCR beta chain originates from a study of T cell responses to AZD1222 COVID-19 vaccine. Study-level results: Only five to seven individuals given AZD1222 were seropositive at baseline. Dominant CD4 TCR responses targeted spike regions 160-218 and 743-854. Clonal diversity may have been underestimated, and the donors were mostly white British, with more females than males. When two AZD1222 doses had been given, Spike-specific TCR breadth and depth rose.

Details on this clone: What it binds is not known.

Profiling relied on immunoSEQ multiplex PCR, and the TCRdb table lists in-frame clones only, not all of them. The sample records 80,000 to 90,000 clones, about 92% being singletons. This CDR3 is built from 13 residues. Per the germline V gene, CDR1 is SGHTA and CDR2 is FQGNSA. The V end lost 2 bases, the J end lost 12 bases, and 14 bases lay between the germline ends. This TCR came from an adult in good health. The specimen was peripheral blood, collected on day 0 of AZD1222 vaccination. The rearrangement links TRBV7-2 to TRBJ2-1, with D uncertain. For the CDR3, the DNA is TGTGCCAGCAGCTTATTGAAAGAAAGGGTGCAGTTCTTC. Its protein is CASSLLKERVQFF.